The following is a T cell receptor (beta chain) sequence with its context. This clonotype was counted only a few times. It has no known antigen specificity. No base-level quality is on record; no much larger clone is a single base apart. TCRdb records Illumina HiSeq 1500 as the sequencer. Using fastp trimming at Q25 and MiXCR clonotype assembly, TCRdb reanalyzed the public sequencing data and kept in-frame beta chains. Rows merge per CDR3 protein into single entries with the most common DNA and genes. In this sample the table shows around 450,000 distinct CDR3 sequences, about 10% of which occur a single time. 10% to 13% of the sample is in the top ten clones. The data were taken from a study of T cell repertoires in cytomegalovirus infection (dated by TCRdb to between 2018 and 2020). Turning to the overall study: Donor HLA type was relevant to the analysis, because carriage of CMV infection together with the matching HLA type was indicated by public TCR beta signatures. Overall study results and their limits: Cumulative frequency of public TCR beta family members discriminated carriers of CMV infection plus the relevant HLA type in this cohort and an independent approximately 340-donor cohort. The ex vivo response was dominated by HLA-C-restricted CMV-specific TCR beta clonotypes, and the single most frequent clonotype in two of eight donors was supplied by these HLA-C-restricted clonotypes.

The germline V gene encodes CDR1 SGHNT and CDR2 YYREEE (reference sequence). The CDR3 has 15 amino acids, counting the end cysteine and phenylalanine. Only the CDR3 part of the read is kept: 45 bases, read in frame from the first base. V and J are trimmed by 1 base and 5 bases, and the gene matches miss 8 bases of the junction. This clonotype originated in a human donor in good health (CMV status not recorded). Some clones in this sample may be carry-over from other donors' samples. Here the chain combines TRBV5-4 and TRBJ2-5, with TRBD1 identical over 7 junction bases. The sequenced sample consisted of PBMCs. The DNA is TGTGCCAGCAGCTTGCCTAACAGGGGATTGGAGACCCAGTACTTC. Translated, it gives CASSLPNRGLETQYF.